The subject of this entry is one T cell receptor (beta chain). This specimen belongs to a study of blood T cell repertoires in COVID-19. Across the whole study: Researchers got acute and convalescent COVID-19 samples from the United States, Italy and Spain.

Method: immunoSEQ multiplex PCR; TCRdb's copy keeps in-frame clones and lacks some. The table lists about 110,000 clones, 65% to 90% of them singletons. Germline V lookup: CDR1 ENHRY, CDR2 SYGVKD. V was pared by 4 bases and J by 3 bases, with 9 bases between. The CDR3 covers 13 residues. This chain joins TRBV10-3 and TRBJ2-5; D gene ambiguous. Sequenced input: peripheral blood. The clonotype originates from a man aged 45-60 years with acute or convalescent COVID-19. CDR3 nucleotide sequence: TGTGCCATCAGTGGCCCTAACGAAGAGACCCAGTACTTC. It codes for CAISGPNEETQYF.